This section outlines one T cell receptor beta chain sequence together with its context. This entry comes from a study of cytomegalovirus exposure and HLA in healthy donors. The CDR3 runs 17 residues. Germline CDR1 is LNHNV and CDR2 is YYDKDF (reference sequence). The germline V and J ends were trimmed by 1 base and 0 bases, with 16 bases remaining between them. 60 Vbeta and 13 Jbeta primers were used in PCR. Libraries were prepared by immunoSEQ multiplex PCR; TCRdb keeps only in-frame clonotypes and omits some of them. The listing contains around 210,000 clones. J is TRBJ2-7 and V is TRBV15; a possible D gene is TRBD1 (6 bases). The sequencing sample was made of PBMCs. The sequence came from a woman in her thirties in good health and CMV-seropositive. The chain's CDR3 is CATSRASGTPSSYEQYF. The CDR3, as DNA: TGTGCCACCAGCAGAGCTTCCGGGACACCTTCCTCCTACGAGCAGTACTTC.